This T cell receptor (beta chain) was observed in a study of CD8 T cells in Susac syndrome. Notes on this clonotype: The antigen is undetermined.

The CDR3 runs to 16 residues. Germline V lookup: CDR1 SGDLS, CDR2 YYNGEE. V lost 3 bases and J lost 6; bases outside the gene matches: 9. TCR beta sequencing was performed on blood CD8+ and CD4+ T cells. Matched for age and sex, the controls were healthy donors. RNA amounts of roughly 0.5 to 1 ug underwent reverse transcription with random hexamers. Amplification of the TCR beta CDR3 was carried out by immunoSEQ multiplex PCR, which spanned a total of 54 Vbeta and 13 Jbeta segments. One entry per CDR3 protein results from TCRdb running MiXCR on the immunoSEQ multiplex PCR reads. The repertoire includes some 150,000 distinct CDR3 sequences, approximately 94% of them detected once, and nearly 0.085% sits in the top ten. Findings and limits, study-wide: By the study's own acknowledgment, its TCR sequencing and HLA analysis included relatively few individuals.

This chain connects TRBV9 to TRBJ2-1; the match to TRBD2 covers 10 bases. The sample consisted of CD4+ T cells from PBMCs. The sequence came from a human donor in good health. The CDR3: CASSARLAGVPNEQFF. The CDR3, as DNA: TGTGCCAGCAGCGCCCGTCTAGCGGGAGTTCCCAATGAGCAGTTCTTC.